These 15 T cell receptor beta chains originate from one sample sequenced in a study of CD8+CD57+ T cells in acquired aplastic anemia. For sequencing, patients were chosen who had shown expansion of CD8+CD57+ cells by flow cytometry. The use of genomic DNA as template underpinned the TCR beta VDJ and CDR3 profiling. TCRdb analysed the reads with MiXCR anew, one entry per CDR3 protein. There are about 470,000 distinct CDR3 sequences in the sample; around 30% occur only once, and 0.7% to 1% lies in the top ten. Specimen: sorted CD4+, CD8+, or CD8+CD57+ T cells (not recorded which) from PBMCs. These receptors all come from a human donor with aplastic anemia.

This clonotype was detected a few times. V gene TRBV30 combines with J gene TRBJ2-5, with D possibly being TRBD1 or TRBD2 (5 bases each). The CDR3 is made up of 13 amino acids. Germline V gene data show CDR1 as GTSNPN and CDR2 as SVGIG (reference sequence). V gave up 2 bases and J gave up 1 base, with 8 bases separating them. CDR3 sequence reads: CAWSLGTQETQYF. The CDR3 DNA sequence: TGTGCCTGGAGTTTAGGGACCCAAGAGACCCAGTACTTC.

This clonotype was counted a few times. The J gene is TRBJ2-1, the V gene TRBV5-6; D not resolved. The CDR3 extends over 12 amino acids. Germline assignment: CDR1 SGHDT and CDR2 YYEEEE. V was cut by 2 bases and J by 12 bases, with 12 bases left in between. This chain's CDR3 is CASSFLSSRQFF. DNA of the CDR3: TGTGCCAGCAGCTTCCTCAGCAGTAGGCAGTTCTTC. Combining the CDR3 with reference TRBV5-6 and TRBJ2-1 gives the whole variable domain DAGVTQSPTHLIKTRGQQVTLRCSPKSGHDTVSWYQQALGQGPQFIFQYYEEEERQRGNFPDRFSGHQFPNYSSELNVNALLLGDSALYLCASSFLSSRQFFGPGTRLTVL.

This clonotype was seen a single time. This sequence joins TRBV7-2 and TRBJ2-3; no firm D call. The CDR3 has 13 residues. V was shortened by 1 base and J by 5 bases, with 7 bases between the two germline ends. The germline gives CDR1 SGHTA, CDR2 FQGNSA. The CDR3: CASSLVHRDTQYF. The DNA for the CDR3 is TGTGCCAGCAGCTTAGTACATCGAGATACGCAGTATTTT.

The rearrangement links TRBV15 to TRBJ1-3, with D uncertain. This CDR3 has 16 amino acids. V dropped 0 bases and J dropped 2 bases, with 11 bases sitting between them. Germline CDR1 and CDR2: LNHNV and YYDKDF (reference sequence). CDR3 residues: CATSRDLRGTGNTIYF. In DNA form, the CDR3 reads TGTGCCACCAGCAGAGATCTCCGAGGCACTGGAAACACCATATATTTT.

V usage is TRBV25-1 and J usage is TRBJ2-2; TRBD2 might be the D (5 bases). The CDR3 consists of 14 residues. Trimming stripped 6 bases from V and 9 bases from J, with 17 bases between. In germline, CDR1 is MGHDK, CDR2 SYGVNS. This CDR3 is CASSFYEGVRELFF. The DNA for the CDR3 is TGTGCCAGCAGCTTTTACGAGGGCGTAAGGGAGCTGTTTTTT.

This clonotype was seen repeatedly, ten times or more. V is TRBV24-1 and J is TRBJ2-7; TRBD1 matches 7 bases. Germline CDR1 is KGHDR and CDR2 is SFDVKD. Trimming at V came to 3 bases and at J to 5 bases, leaving 6 bases not matched to a gene. This CDR3 comprises 14 residues. The DNA of the CDR3 is TGTGCCACCAGTGATCCAATACAGGGGAACGAGCAGTACTTC. Protein: CATSDPIQGNEQYF.

This clonotype was counted ten times or more. The rearrangement links TRBV7-3 to TRBJ1-1; the D gene is possibly TRBD1 (5 bases). Germline V gene data show CDR1 as SGHTA and CDR2 as FQGTGA. The CDR3 is 15 amino acids. V was clipped by 0 bases and J by 0 bases, with 8 bases between them. CDR3 sequence: CASSLTGPVNTEAFF. DNA of the CDR3: TGTGCCAGCAGCTTAACGGGACCCGTGAACACTGAAGCTTTCTTT.

The V gene is TRBV25-1, the J gene TRBJ2-2, with 10 bases aligning to TRBD2. V lost 6 bases, J lost 3 bases, and 10 bases stayed unmatched. Germline values: CDR1 MGHDK, CDR2 SYGVNS. The CDR3 loop spans 17 amino acids. In DNA, the CDR3 is TGTGCCAGCAGCGCCTCTAGCGGGGGCCGGTACACCGGGGAGCTGTTTTTT. Protein: CASSASSGGRYTGELFF.

As to this clonotype: Germline is not matched at one junction end, which may reflect a read error. The chain links TRBV4-2 to TRBJ1-2; no firm D call. In germline, CDR1 is LGHNA, CDR2 YNFKEQ. The CDR3 has 14 residues. The CDR3 DNA sequence: TGTGCCGGCAGTGAAGTGGCACTGAGCTATGGCTACACCTTC. Protein product: CAGSEVALSYGYTF.

Points on this clonotype: Its ends do not fully match the called genes, so a read error is possible. The chain carries TRBV11-2 and TRBJ1-6; the D is unclear. The CDR3 has 14 amino acids. Germline V gene sequence: CDR1 SGHAT, CDR2 FQNNGV. The CDR3 spells CASGLNRVNSPLHF. The CDR3 DNA reads as TGTGCCAGCGGCTTAAACAGAGTTAATTCACCCCTCCACTTT. The full variable domain, in which reference TRBV11-2 and TRBJ1-6 provide the parts outside the CDR3, is EAGVAQSPRYKIIEKRQSVAFWCNPISGHATLYWYQQILGQGPKLLIQFQNNGVVDDSQLPKDRFSAERLKGVDSTLKIQPAKLEDSAVYLCASGLNRVNSPLHFGNGTRLTVT.

This clonotype was found many times. This chain joins TRBV10-3 and TRBJ1-6; TRBD1 matches 8 bases. J lost 7 bases, V lost 6 bases, and 5 bases had no gene match. The CDR3 totals 14 residues. From germline, CDR1 is ENHRY and CDR2 SYGVKD. The CDR3 loop reads CAISGQGVNSPLHF. CDR3 DNA sequence: TGTGCCATCAGCGGACAGGGAGTCAATTCACCCCTCCACTTT.

This clonotype has only a few counts. The chain recombines TRBV9 with TRBJ1-2, with 11 positions matching TRBD1. The V gene end was trimmed by 0 bases and the J gene end by 4 bases; junction bases not matched to a gene: 14. Per germline, CDR1 SGDLS and CDR2 YYNGEE. The CDR3 is 19 residues long. DNA of the CDR3: TGTGCCAGCAGCGTAGACAGCGGACAGGGGGCGCCGGGCAGCTATGGCTACACCTTC. It specifies CASSVDSGQGAPGSYGYTF.

Only a few counts were recorded for this clonotype. This chain uses TRBV4-2 with TRBJ1-5; D ambiguous. V lost 7 bases, J lost 2 bases, and 18 bases lay in between. Germline V gene sequence: CDR1 LGHNA, CDR2 YNFKEQ. The CDR3 has 16 residues. The CDR3 DNA sequence: TGTGCCAGCAACTCGATGGTTACGGATCGCAATCAGCCCCAGCATTTT. Protein product: CASNSMVTDRNQPQHF.

This rearrangement joins TRBV25-1 to TRBJ1-2; D gene ambiguous. The CDR3 extends over 15 amino acids. Germline CDR1 MGHDK, CDR2 SYGVNS. Trimming shortened V by 5 bases and J by 0 bases, and 13 bases separated the two germline ends. The CDR3 DNA is TGTGCCAGCAGTTTACTGCTCGGAACTAACTATGGCTACACCTTC. Its protein is CASSLLLGTNYGYTF.

The sample holds a few counts of this clonotype. V is TRBV3-1 and J is TRBJ2-5; tentative D call: TRBD2 (5 bases). V lost 0 bases and J 3 bases, leaving 11 bases between the germline ends. In germline, CDR1 is LGHDT, CDR2 YNNKEL (reference sequence). The CDR3 is 15 residues long. The CDR3 nucleotides are TGTGCCAGCAGCCAAGATTCCCGGCGGGAAGAGACCCAGTACTTC. It encodes CASSQDSRREETQYF.